This T cell receptor (beta chain) was captured by sequencing in a study of patients and donors after allogeneic stem cell transplantation. The germline CDR1 and CDR2 sequences are ENHRY and SYGVKD. The CDR3 contains 17 residues. After removal of 3 bases from V and 6 bases from J, the junction contained 8 bases not matched to a gene. This clonotype was detected a few times. A single record per CDR3 protein comes from TCRdb applying MiXCR to the RT-PCR reads. The sample contains about 200,000 distinct CDR3 sequences, around two fifths of which appear only once. Source material: blood, either unsorted or a sorted T cell fraction (not recorded which). This clonotype originated in a human donor who was either an allogeneic HSCT recipient or a stem cell or donor lymphocyte infusion donor (not recorded which). It is not recorded whose cells these are; they may come from a transplant donor. The V and J genes are TRBV10-3 and TRBJ2-4; TRBD2 matches 13 bases. The CDR3 sequence is CAISDSGTSGAANIQYF. CDR3 in DNA: TGTGCCATCAGTGACTCCGGGACTAGCGGGGCCGCAAACATTCAGTACTTC.